Presented here are 14 T cell receptor beta chains from one specimen sequenced in a study of blood T cell repertoires in COVID-19. The protocol was immunoSEQ multiplex PCR, while the TCRdb copy is restricted to in-frame clones and leaves out a portion. The sample yields about 140,000 clones, roughly 82% seen once. Specimen: peripheral blood. The receptors come from a man at least 80 years old with acute or convalescent COVID-19.

V gene TRBV7-9 combines with J gene TRBJ2-3; 9 nucleotides align to TRBD1. CDR1 is SEHNR and CDR2 is FQNEAQ in the germline V gene (reference sequence). The V and J ends lost 4 bases and 3 bases, in that order; junction bases with no gene match: 8. CDR3 length: 16 amino acids. The chain's CDR3 is CASSSDRGDLTDTQYF. The CDR3 DNA is TGTGCCAGCAGCTCAGACAGGGGGGATTTAACAGATACGCAGTATTTT.

V gene TRBV19 combines with J gene TRBJ1-5, with 9 bases lining up with TRBD1. The length of the CDR3 is 16 residues. CDR1 is LNHDA, CDR2 SQIVND, per germline (reference sequence). V lost 5 bases, J lost 6 bases, and 11 bases stayed unmatched. In nucleotides, the CDR3 is TGTGCCAGTAGTTTTCCGGGACAGGGATGGGGTCAGCCCCAGCATTTT. Translating gives CASSFPGQGWGQPQHF.

This clone was recorded once. The chain combines TRBV2 with TRBJ1-1; the match to TRBD1 covers 7 bases. Germline-derived CDR1 and CDR2 are SNHLY and FYNNEI. The CDR3 has 13 residues. J was trimmed by 1 base and V by 6 bases; bases with no gene match: 2. Here the CDR3 reads CASSRDRNTEAFF. The CDR3 DNA follows: TGTGCCAGCAGCAGGGACAGGAACACTGAAGCTTTCTTT.

The genes are TRBV18 and TRBJ2-2, with 8 bases identical to TRBD1. The germline V gene encodes CDR1 KGHSH and CDR2 LQKENI. There are 16 residues in the CDR3. V was clipped by 2 bases and J by 2 bases; unmatched bases: 4. This chain's CDR3 is CASSPSGQANTGELFF. The CDR3 nucleotides are TGTGCCAGCTCACCATCGGGACAGGCAAACACCGGGGAGCTGTTTTTT.

This clone was picked up many times. The chain links TRBV6-2 or TRBV6-3 to TRBJ2-7; TRBD1 matches 8 bases. With 0 bases clipped from V and 0 bases from J, the junction kept 13 bases outside the gene matches. CDR1 is MNHEY and CDR2 is SVGEGT in the germline V gene. The CDR3 loop spans 19 amino acids. CDR3 DNA: TGTGCCAGCAGTTACTCGAAGCGGACAGGGCCAAGGGCCTCCTACGAGCAGTACTTC. It is translated as CASSYSKRTGPRASYEQYF.

The rearrangement uses TRBV18 and TRBJ1-5; no definite D call. The length of the CDR3 is 13 residues. Germline V gene sequence: CDR1 KGHSH, CDR2 LQKENI. V lost 8 bases and J lost 1, with 9 bases in between. CDR3 region: CASRSASNQPQHF. The DNA of the CDR3 is TGTGCCAGCCGTAGCGCGAGCAATCAGCCCCAGCATTTT.

For the CDR3, the DNA is TGTGCCAGCAGCCCTAACACCGGGGAGCTGTTTTTT. Translated, it gives CASSPNTGELFF. The chain combines TRBV4-2 with TRBJ2-2; D is unresolved. CDR1 and CDR2 from the germline V gene are LGHNA and YNFKEQ. CDR3 length: 12 residues. Trimming stripped 4 bases from V and 2 bases from J, with 2 bases between.

The V gene is TRBV7-9, the J gene TRBJ1-1; 8 nucleotides agree with TRBD1. The ends lost 1 base at V and 11 bases at J; junction bases unmatched: 3. In germline, CDR1 is SEHNR, CDR2 FQNEAQ (reference sequence). This CDR3 region has 12 residues. The CDR3 sequence: CASSLGQGAAFF. The CDR3, as DNA: TGTGCCAGCAGCTTAGGGCAGGGGGCCGCTTTCTTT.

The genes are TRBV3-1 (or the pseudogene TRBV3-2) and TRBJ2-3, with a weak D call TRBD2 (6 bases). CDR3 size: 14 residues. With 7 bases removed from V and 0 bases from J, the gap between germline ends came to 11 bases. The germline V gene has CDR1 LGHDT and CDR2 YNNKEL (reference sequence). CDR3 DNA: TGTGCCAGCACGGAGGGCTCTAGCACAGATACGCAGTATTTT. Protein sequence: CASTEGSSTDTQYF.

This sequence joins TRBV7-3 and TRBJ2-1; 9 bases match TRBD1. V was clipped by 4 bases and J by 3 bases; unmatched bases: 10. The CDR3 runs to 17 residues. Germline V gene sequence: CDR1 SGHTA, CDR2 FQGTGA. CDR3 protein: CASSYRTGVGFYNEQFF. The DNA of the CDR3 is TGTGCCAGCAGCTATCGGACAGGGGTAGGGTTCTACAATGAGCAGTTCTTC.

This sequence joins TRBV28 and TRBJ2-3; D is unresolved. The CDR3 sequence is 12 residues long. CDR1 and CDR2 (germline): MDHEN, SYDVKM. V lost 7 bases and J 6 bases, leaving 11 bases between the germline ends. The CDR3 sequence is CASTPLNDTQYF. In DNA, the CDR3 is TGTGCCAGCACGCCACTAAACGATACGCAGTATTTT.

The V gene is TRBV30, the J gene TRBJ2-1; 10 bases align to TRBD1. Germline V gene data show CDR1 as GTSNPN and CDR2 as SVGIG (reference sequence). This CDR3 region has 14 residues. V lost 5 bases to trimming and J lost 9 bases; unmatched junction nucleotides: 10. CDR3 residues: CAWARDRGISEQFF. CDR3 DNA sequence: TGTGCCTGGGCTCGGGACAGGGGAATAAGTGAGCAGTTCTTC.

The CDR3: CASSDGTGTDIQYF. The CDR3 nucleotides read TGTGCCAGCAGTGATGGGACAGGGACGGACATTCAGTACTTC. The rearrangement uses TRBV2 and TRBJ2-4; 9 bases line up with TRBD1. Per the germline V gene, CDR1 is SNHLY and CDR2 is FYNNEI. Germline trimming cut 3 bases from V and 8 bases from J; bases unmatched to any gene: 5. CDR3 length equals 14 residues. Together with reference TRBV2 and TRBJ2-4, the CDR3 gives the full variable domain: EPEVTQTPSHQVTQMGQEVILRCVPISNHLYFYWYRQILGQKVEFLVSFYNNEISEKSEIFDDQFSVERPDGSNFTLKIRSTKLEDSAMYFCASSDGTGTDIQYFGAGTRLSVL.

The chain carries TRBV11-3 and TRBJ2-5; D call uncertain. Germline CDR1 SGHNT, CDR2 YENEEA. V lost 0 bases and J lost 5, with 7 bases in between. This CDR3 spans 13 amino acids. The CDR3 nucleotides are TGTGCCAGCAGCTTAGATCCCTCGGAGACCCAGTACTTC. It codes for CASSLDPSETQYF.